The table lists the clone carrying this T cell receptor beta chain with a count of one. The target antigen is unknown. The germline CDR1 and CDR2 sequences are MDHEN and SYDVKM. With 4 bases removed from V and 4 bases from J, the gap between germline ends came to 16 bases. This CDR3 is built from 15 residues. These data come from a study of liver allograft versus peripheral blood T cells. At the level of the study: Recipients' peripheral blood T cell receptor repertoires were compared with those in transplanted livers.

Overall study results and limits: According to reports, the T cell receptor repertoires inside liver allografts differed from those in peripheral blood.

TCRdb reprocessed the reads via MiXCR and lists one record per CDR3 protein. The data hold some 9,200 distinct CDR3 sequences, with roughly 26% observed a single time. The sequence derives from a human patient who had a liver transplant. Some T cells may be the graft donor's. The J gene is TRBJ1-2, the V gene TRBV28; D remains ambiguous. The CDR3 nucleotides read TGTGCCAGCAGTTCTGACCCTCAAGGATCCTATGGCTACACCTTC. Encoded protein: CASSSDPQGSYGYTF.